This T cell receptor beta chain was found in a study of blood T cell repertoires in COVID-19. Overall study: Samples of COVID-19 (acute and convalescent) were obtained from the United States, Italy and Spain. In each case, the material was cDNA or gDNA derived from T cells, B-cell-depleted T cells, or PBMCs.

Authors' processing steps: Using reference gene primer amplification, nucleated cell counts were estimated. The method was immunoSEQ multiplex PCR; TCRdb's version includes in-frame clones alone and lacks a portion of them. V, J and clone size are those of that table, while D and trimming were read from the DNA. The repertoire holds more than 100,000 clones, over 70% seen once, with 10% to 15% in the top ten. The CDR3 is made up of 15 amino acids. The germline V gene has CDR1 MDHEN and CDR2 SYDVKM. V was clipped by 2 bases and J by 0 bases, with 11 bases between them. The J gene is TRBJ2-7, the V gene TRBV28, with D possibly being TRBD1 (5 bases). Sample: peripheral blood. This sequence originates from a human donor in a cohort sampled during active or convalescent COVID-19. CDR3 residues: CASSLHRQSSYEQYF. The CDR3 DNA sequence: TGTGCCAGCAGTTTACACCGACAGAGCTCCTACGAGCAGTACTTC.